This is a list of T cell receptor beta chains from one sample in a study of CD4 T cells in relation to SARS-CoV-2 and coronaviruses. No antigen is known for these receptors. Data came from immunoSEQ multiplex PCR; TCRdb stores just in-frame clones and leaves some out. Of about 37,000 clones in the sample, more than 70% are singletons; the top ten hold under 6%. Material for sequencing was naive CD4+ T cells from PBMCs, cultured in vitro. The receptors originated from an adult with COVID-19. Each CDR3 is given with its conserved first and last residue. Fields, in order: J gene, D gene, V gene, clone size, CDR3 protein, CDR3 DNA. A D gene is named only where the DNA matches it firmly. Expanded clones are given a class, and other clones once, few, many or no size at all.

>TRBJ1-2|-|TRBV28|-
CASSFGQGSYGYTF
TGTGCCAGCAGTTTCGGTCAGGGAAGCTATGGCTACACCTTC
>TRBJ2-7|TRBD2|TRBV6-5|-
CASSFELAGEFEQYF
TGTGCCAGCAGTTTCGAACTAGCGGGAGAGTTCGAGCAGTACTTC
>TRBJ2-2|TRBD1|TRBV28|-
CASKTGGDTGELFF
TGTGCCAGCAAGACAGGGGGCGACACCGGGGAGCTGTTTTTT
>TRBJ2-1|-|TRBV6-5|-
CASSYGQSSYNEQFF
TGTGCCAGCAGTTACGGGCAAAGCTCCTACAATGAGCAGTTCTTC
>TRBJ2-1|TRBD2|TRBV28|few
CASSYGGVPYNEQFF
TGTGCCAGCAGTTATGGGGGGGTGCCTTACAATGAGCAGTTCTTC
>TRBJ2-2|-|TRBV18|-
CASSPFDTGELFF
TGTGCCAGCTCACCATTTGATACCGGGGAGCTGTTTTTT
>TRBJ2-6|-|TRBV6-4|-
CASSDSGAGANVLTF
TGTGCCAGCAGTGACTCGGGGGCTGGGGCCAACGTCCTGACTTTC
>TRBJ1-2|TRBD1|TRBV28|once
CASSFTSGTGGNYGYTF
TGTGCCAGCAGTTTCACCTCCGGGACAGGGGGAAACTATGGCTACACCTTC
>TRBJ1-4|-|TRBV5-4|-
CASSLEGRGEKLFF
TGTGCCAGCAGCTTGGAGGGTAGAGGTGAAAAACTGTTTTTT
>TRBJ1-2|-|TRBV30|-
CAWSVRGYGYTF
TGTGCCTGGAGTGTACGGGGCTATGGCTACACCTTC
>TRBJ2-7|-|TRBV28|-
CASSSQGRYEQYF
TGTGCCAGCAGCTCCCAGGGTAGGTACGAGCAGTACTTC
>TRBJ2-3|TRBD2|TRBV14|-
CASSQPPRAGVDTQYF
TGTGCCAGCAGCCAACCCCCACGAGCGGGAGTAGATACGCAGTATTTT
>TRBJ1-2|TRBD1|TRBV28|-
CASTDRGQGHYGYTF
TGTGCCAGCACCGACAGGGGACAGGGCCACTATGGCTATACCTTC
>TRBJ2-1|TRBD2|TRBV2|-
CASSAGTSDYKQDNEQFF
TGTGCCAGCAGCGCGGGGACTAGCGATTACAAGCAGGACAATGAGCAGTTCTTC
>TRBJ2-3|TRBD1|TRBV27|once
CASSTPPGTGGSYTDTQYF
TGTGCCAGCAGTACACCTCCCGGGACAGGGGGCTCTTACACAGATACGCAGTATTTT
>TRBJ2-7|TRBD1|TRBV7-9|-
CASSSSWDRGHEQYF
TGTGCCAGCAGCTCGTCCTGGGACAGGGGTCACGAGCAGTACTTC
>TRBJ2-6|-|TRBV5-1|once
CASSLMEGELSGANVLTF
TGCGCCAGCAGCTTGATGGAGGGGGAACTCTCTGGGGCCAACGTCCTGACTTTC
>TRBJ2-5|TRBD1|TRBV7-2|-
CASSWTGVRETQYF
TGTGCCAGCAGCTGGACAGGGGTCCGCGAGACCCAGTACTTC
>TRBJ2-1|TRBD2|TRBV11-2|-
CASSSTSGTTNNEQFF
TGTGCCAGCAGCTCCACATCCGGGACTACAAACAATGAGCAGTTCTTC
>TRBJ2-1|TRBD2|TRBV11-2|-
CASSFAVGLAGSYNEQFF
TGTGCCAGCAGCTTTGCGGTAGGGCTAGCGGGCTCCTACAATGAGCAGTTCTTC
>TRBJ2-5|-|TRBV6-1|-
CASSERAGRETQYF
TGTGCCAGCAGTGAAAGGGCAGGTAGAGAGACCCAGTACTTC
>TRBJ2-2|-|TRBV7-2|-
CASSSRTINTGELFF
TGTGCCAGCAGCTCAAGGACTATCAACACCGGGGAGCTGTTTTTT
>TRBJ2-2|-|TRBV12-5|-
CASGLEFTGELFF
TGTGCTAGTGGTTTGGAATTCACCGGGGAGCTGTTTTTT
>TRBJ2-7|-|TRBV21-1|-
CASSKALWGQGATGEQYF
-
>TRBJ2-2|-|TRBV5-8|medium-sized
CASSSGSSGELFF
TGTGCCAGCAGCTCCGGCTCTTCCGGGGAGCTGTTTTTT
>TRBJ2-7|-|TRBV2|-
CASSVLARPELTYEQYF
TGTGCCAGCAGTGTCCTAGCGAGACCCGAATTAACCTACGAGCAGTACTTC
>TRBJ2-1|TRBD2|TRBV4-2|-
CASSVRGRTSGLNEQFF
TGTGCCAGCAGCGTCCGAGGGAGGACTAGCGGACTAAATGAGCAGTTCTTC
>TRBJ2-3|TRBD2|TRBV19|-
CASSIVGDGSGRTDTQYF
TGTGCCAGTAGTATAGTAGGGGATGGTAGCGGGAGGACAGATACGCAGTATTTT
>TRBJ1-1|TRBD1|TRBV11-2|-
CASTDRLNTEAFF
TGTGCCAGTACGGACAGGTTGAACACTGAAGCTTTCTTT
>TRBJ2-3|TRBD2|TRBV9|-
CASSVGLAERGQYF
TGTGCCAGCAGCGTGGGACTAGCGGAAAGAGGGCAGTATTTT
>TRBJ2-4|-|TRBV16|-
CASTNWGVAKNIQYF
TGTGCCAGCACCAATTGGGGGGTGGCCAAAAACATTCAGTACTTC
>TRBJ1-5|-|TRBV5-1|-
CASSLERGQPQHF
TGCGCCAGCAGCTTGGAGAGGGGACAGCCCCAGCATTTT
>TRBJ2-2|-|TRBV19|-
CASSIDLYILRPNTGELFF
TGTGCCAGTAGTATAGATCTGTACATCCTTAGACCGAACACCGGGGAGCTGTTTTTT
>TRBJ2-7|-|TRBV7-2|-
CASSPPQGGTYEQYF
TGTGCCAGCAGCCCGCCTCAGGGAGGAACCTACGAGCAGTACTTC
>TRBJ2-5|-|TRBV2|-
CASNRNQETQYF
TGTGCCAGCAACAGGAACCAAGAGACCCAGTACTTC
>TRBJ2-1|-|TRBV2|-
CASRATYRIHRAVHEQFF
TGTGCCAGCCGGGCAACATACCGAATTCACCGGGCGGTCCATGAGCAGTTCTTC
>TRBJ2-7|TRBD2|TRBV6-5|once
CASSSRGGVNEQYF
TGTGCCAGCAGTTCCCGGGGGGGGGTCAACGAGCAGTACTTC
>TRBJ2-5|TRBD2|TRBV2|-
CASSYQTGGLETQYF
TGTGCCAGCAGTTACCAAACCGGGGGGTTGGAGACCCAGTACTTC
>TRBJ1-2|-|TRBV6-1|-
CASSDRGFVGYTF
TGTGCCAGCAGTGACAGGGGTTTCGTTGGCTACACCTTC
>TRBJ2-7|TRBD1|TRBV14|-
CASSQDMGTDYEQYF
TGTGCCAGCAGCCAAGATATGGGGACAGACTACGAGCAGTACTTC
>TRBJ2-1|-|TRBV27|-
CASVLNEQFF
TGTGCCAGCGTCCTCAATGAGCAGTTCTTC
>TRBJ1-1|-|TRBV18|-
CASSPPEDAEAFF
TGTGCCAGCTCACCACCGGAGGACGCTGAAGCTTTCTTT
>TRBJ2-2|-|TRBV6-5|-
CASSYAVGGTGELFF
TGTGCCAGCAGTTACGCGGTCGGAGGCACCGGGGAGCTGTTTTTT
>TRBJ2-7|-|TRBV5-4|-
CASSSGRHSYEQYF
TGTGCCAGCAGCTCTGGCCGGCACTCCTACGAGCAGTACTTC
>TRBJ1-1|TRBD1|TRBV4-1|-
CASKPTGVNTEAFF
TGCGCCAGCAAACCCACAGGGGTGAACACTGAAGCTTTCTTT
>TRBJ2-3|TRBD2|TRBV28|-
CASSPRTSIRTDTQYF
TGTGCCAGCAGTCCCCGGACTAGCATACGCACAGATACGCAGTATTTT
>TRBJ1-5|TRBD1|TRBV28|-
CASSSPGTGSQPQHF
TGTGCCAGCAGTTCCCCCGGGACAGGGAGTCAGCCCCAGCATTTT
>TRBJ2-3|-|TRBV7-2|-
CASSPQGDTQYF
TGTGCCAGCAGCCCCCAGGGAGATACGCAGTATTTT
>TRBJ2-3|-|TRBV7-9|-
CASSSEDTQYF
TGTGCCAGCAGCTCCGAAGATACGCAGTATTTT
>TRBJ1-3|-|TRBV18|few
CASSPVFPTPSGNTIYF
TGTGCCAGCTCACCAGTTTTCCCTACACCATCTGGAAACACCATATATTTT
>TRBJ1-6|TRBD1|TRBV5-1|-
CASSRGDSGNSPLHF
TGCGCCAGCAGCCGTGGGGACAGTGGTAATTCACCCCTCCACTTT
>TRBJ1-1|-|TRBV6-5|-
CASSYTTLDEAFF
TGTGCCAGCAGTTACACCACTCTCGATGAAGCTTTCTTT
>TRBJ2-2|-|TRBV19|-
CASSFGGTGELFF
TGTGCCAGTAGTTTCGGGGGCACCGGGGAGCTGTTTTTT
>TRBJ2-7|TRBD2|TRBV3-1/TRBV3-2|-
CASSRSRTSSHEQYF
TGTGCCAGCAGCCGAAGCCGGACTAGCAGCCACGAGCAGTACTTC
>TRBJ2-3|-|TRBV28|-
CASRASDTQYF
TGTGCCAGCAGAGCATCAGATACGCAGTATTTT